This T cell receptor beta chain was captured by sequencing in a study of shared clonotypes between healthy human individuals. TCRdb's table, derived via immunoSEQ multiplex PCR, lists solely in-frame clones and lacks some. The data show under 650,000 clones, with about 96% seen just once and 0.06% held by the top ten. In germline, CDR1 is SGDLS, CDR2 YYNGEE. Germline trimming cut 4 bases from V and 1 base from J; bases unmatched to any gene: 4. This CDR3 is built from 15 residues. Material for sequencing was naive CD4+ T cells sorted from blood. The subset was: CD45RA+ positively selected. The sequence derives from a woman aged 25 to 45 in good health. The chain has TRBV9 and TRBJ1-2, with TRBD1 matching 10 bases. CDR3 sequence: CASSPGTGDNYGYTF. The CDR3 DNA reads TGTGCCAGCAGCCCCGGGACAGGGGATAACTATGGCTACACCTTC.